A selection of T cell receptor beta chains follows, all from one sample in a study of metastatic and nonmetastatic thyroid tumors. TCRdb re-called clones via MiXCR from the PCR reads. The sample has 16,000 or so clones, over 20% seen once. Sequenced material: adjacent normal tissue. These receptors were obtained from a female donor with papillary thyroid cancer or a benign thyroid nodule (not recorded which). Some clones in this sample may be carry-over from other donors' samples. Both conserved end residues are part of each CDR3. D genes are given only for firm matches. Size is omitted from some rows. Given values are once, few, many or a class for expanded clones.

V: TRBV20-1
J: TRBJ2-2
D: TRBD2
size: few
CDR3: CSARDLASGSWSGTGELFF
DNA: TGCAGTGCTAGAGATCTGGCTAGCGGGAGTTGGAGTGGCACCGGGGAGCTGTTTTTT

V: TRBV20-1
J: TRBJ1-1
D: TRBD1
size: once
CDR3: CSAGQGRVEAFF
DNA: TGCAGTGCCGGACAGGGGCGAGTTGAAGCTTTCTTT

V: TRBV10-1
J: TRBJ1-1
D: -
size: -
CDR3: CASSSGRGTEAFF
DNA: TGCGCCAGCAGCTCAGGGCGAGGAACTGAAGCTTTCTTT

V: TRBV20-1
J: TRBJ2-1
D: -
size: -
CDR3: CSARDDGGRGPLSYNEQFF
DNA: TGCAGTGCTAGAGACGACGGGGGCAGGGGTCCCCTATCCTACAATGAGCAGTTCTTC

V: TRBV30
J: TRBJ2-7
D: -
size: few
CDR3: CAWSDLYEQYF
DNA: TGTGCCTGGAGTGACTTATACGAGCAGTACTTC

V: TRBV20-1
J: TRBJ2-7
D: -
size: few
CDR3: CSASAGPLYEQYF
DNA: TGCAGTGCTAGCGCCGGGCCGTTATACGAGCAGTACTTC

V: TRBV20-1
J: TRBJ1-1
D: TRBD1
size: -
CDR3: CSASINRGPFTEAFF
DNA: TGCAGTGCTAGCATAAACAGGGGGCCATTCACTGAAGCTTTCTTT

V: TRBV20-1
J: TRBJ2-1
D: -
size: -
CDR3: CSALLTLYNEQFF
DNA: TGCAGTGCCCTCTTAACCCTATACAATGAGCAGTTCTTC

V: TRBV20-1
J: TRBJ2-7
D: -
size: few
CDR3: CSARARSYEQYF
DNA: TGCAGTGCTAGGGCACGGTCCTACGAGCAGTACTTC

V: TRBV4-2
J: TRBJ2-1
D: -
size: -
CDR3: CASSQDAGYNEQFF
DNA: TGTGCCAGCAGCCAGGATGCAGGGTACAATGAGCAGTTCTTC

V: TRBV11-2
J: TRBJ2-7
D: -
size: -
CDR3: CASSQRPGTSYEQYF
DNA: TGTGCCAGCAGCCAGAGACCCGGGACCTCCTACGAGCAATACTTC

V: TRBV6-1
J: TRBJ2-7
D: -
size: few
CDR3: CASMRISTVAAYEQYF
DNA: TGTGCCAGCATGAGAATATCGACAGTAGCAGCCTACGAGCAGTACTTC

V: TRBV6-1
J: TRBJ2-7
D: -
size: few
CDR3: CASDSQGEGSEQYF
DNA: TGTGCCAGCGACAGCCAGGGTGAAGGTTCCGAGCAGTACTTC

V: TRBV19
J: TRBJ2-7
D: -
size: large
CDR3: CASSGRPQQNPESREHYF
DNA: TGTGCCAGTAGTGGAAGACCCCAGCAGAATCCCGAATCGAGGGAGCATTACTTC

V: TRBV6-1
J: TRBJ1-5
D: -
size: -
CDR3: CASSPQENQPQHF
DNA: TGTGCCAGCAGTCCCCAGGAAAATCAGCCCCAGCATTTT

V: TRBV4-3
J: TRBJ2-3
D: -
size: -
CDR3: CASSQRQGLGQYF
DNA: TGCGCCAGCAGCCAAAGGCAGGGGTTGGGGCAGTATTTT

V: TRBV9
J: TRBJ1-2
D: -
size: -
CDR3: CASSVAGYGYTF
DNA: TGTGCCAGCAGCGTAGCTGGCTATGGCTACACCTTC

V: TRBV6-2/TRBV6-3
J: TRBJ2-1
D: -
size: few
CDR3: CASIRDGRANEQFF
DNA: TGTGCCAGCATACGGGACGGTAGGGCCAATGAGCAGTTCTTC

V: TRBV6-1
J: TRBJ2-1
D: -
size: few
CDR3: CASCLGGGLNEQFF
DNA: TGTGCCAGCTGTCTTGGCGGAGGCCTCAATGAGCAGTTCTTC

V: TRBV20-1
J: TRBJ1-3
D: -
size: once
CDR3: CSAITGMIDTIYF
DNA: TGCAGTGCTATAACAGGGATGATAGACACCATATATTTT

V: TRBV10-3
J: TRBJ1-3
D: -
size: large
CDR3: CAISESQGNTIYF
DNA: TGTGCCATCAGTGAAAGTCAGGGAAACACCATATATTTT

V: TRBV6-4
J: TRBJ1-1
D: TRBD1
size: few
CDR3: CASSEATGGESENTEAFF
DNA: TGTGCCAGCAGTGAAGCGACAGGGGGCGAATCAGAAAACACTGAAGCTTTCTTT

V: TRBV3-1
J: TRBJ1-2
D: TRBD1
size: few
CDR3: CASSLYQGAYGYTF
DNA: TGTGCCAGCAGCCTGTATCAGGGGGCTTATGGCTACACCTTC

V: TRBV5-1
J: TRBJ2-3
D: -
size: -
CDR3: CASSSFTGDTQYF
DNA: TGCGCCAGCAGCTCATTTACCGGAGATACGCAGTATTTT

V: TRBV20-1
J: TRBJ1-6
D: -
size: few
CDR3: CSAYLTGDNSPLHF
DNA: TGCAGTGCTTATCTGACAGGCGACAATTCACCCCTCCACTTT

V: TRBV7-9
J: TRBJ2-7
D: -
size: many
CDR3: CASGDGGYEQYF
DNA: TGTGCCAGCGGTGATGGGGGATACGAGCAGTACTTC

V: TRBV12-3/TRBV12-4
J: TRBJ1-2
D: -
size: -
CDR3: CASSKDSLNYGYTF
DNA: TGTGCCAGCAGTAAGGACAGCCTAAACTATGGCTACACCTTC

V: TRBV5-1
J: TRBJ2-5
D: TRBD2
size: few
CDR3: CASSLGTSGMETQYF
DNA: TGCGCCAGCAGCTTGGGGACTAGCGGGATGGAGACCCAGTACTTC

V: TRBV19
J: TRBJ2-1
D: -
size: -
CDR3: CASSIDLGRGNEQFF
DNA: TGTGCCAGTAGTATAGATCTGGGACGGGGCAATGAGCAGTTCTTC

V: TRBV2
J: TRBJ2-6
D: -
size: few
CDR3: CASSTGSGANVLTF
DNA: TGTGCCAGCAGTACAGGGTCTGGGGCCAACGTCCTGACTTTC

V: TRBV7-2
J: TRBJ2-3
D: -
size: -
CDR3: CASSFEGITDTQYF
DNA: TGTGCCAGCAGCTTTGAAGGGATCACAGATACGCAGTATTTT

V: TRBV11-3
J: TRBJ2-7
D: TRBD2
size: -
CDR3: CASSSIAGTYEQYF
DNA: TGTGCCAGCAGCTCCATAGCGGGGACCTACGAGCAGTACTTC

V: TRBV20-1
J: TRBJ1-1
D: -
size: few
CDR3: CSATGHPMNTEAFF
DNA: TGCAGTGCTACGGGACACCCTATGAACACTGAAGCTTTCTTT

V: TRBV6-1
J: TRBJ2-1
D: -
size: -
CDR3: CASSPWGEATSSYNEQFF
DNA: TGTGCCAGCAGTCCGTGGGGTGAAGCCACGTCCTCCTACAATGAGCAGTTCTTC

V: TRBV20-1
J: TRBJ2-7
D: -
size: once
CDR3: CSARDVSSYEQYF
DNA: TGCAGTGCTAGAGACGTCAGCTCCTACGAGCAGTACTTC

V: TRBV5-1
J: TRBJ1-1
D: TRBD1
size: -
CDR3: CASSRTGGTEAFF
DNA: TGCGCCAGCAGCAGAACAGGGGGCACTGAAGCTTTCTTT

V: TRBV28
J: TRBJ2-7
D: -
size: few
CDR3: CASREGPTGLTIYEQYF
DNA: TGTGCCAGCAGGGAGGGACCTACAGGGTTGACTATCTACGAGCAGTACTTC

V: TRBV30
J: TRBJ1-2
D: -
size: few
CDR3: CAWSVPFGAAAIGDYGYTF
DNA: TGTGCCTGGAGTGTACCTTTTGGAGCCGCGGCGATCGGGGACTATGGCTACACCTTC

V: TRBV27
J: TRBJ2-3
D: -
size: few
CDR3: CASSLRGASTDTQYF
DNA: TGTGCCAGCAGTTTAAGGGGGGCTAGCACAGATACGCAGTATTTT

V: TRBV19
J: TRBJ1-3
D: -
size: -
CDR3: CASRGFGAGNTIYF
DNA: TGTGCCAGTAGGGGGTTTGGAGCTGGAAACACCATATATTTT

V: TRBV20-1
J: TRBJ1-6
D: -
size: -
CDR3: CSVPRAGTLHF
DNA: TGCAGTGTGCCCAGGGCTGGGACCCTCCACTTT

V: TRBV5-1
J: TRBJ2-7
D: TRBD1
size: few
CDR3: CASSPVTGGTDEQYF
DNA: TGCGCCAGCAGCCCAGTAACAGGGGGCACGGACGAGCAGTACTTC